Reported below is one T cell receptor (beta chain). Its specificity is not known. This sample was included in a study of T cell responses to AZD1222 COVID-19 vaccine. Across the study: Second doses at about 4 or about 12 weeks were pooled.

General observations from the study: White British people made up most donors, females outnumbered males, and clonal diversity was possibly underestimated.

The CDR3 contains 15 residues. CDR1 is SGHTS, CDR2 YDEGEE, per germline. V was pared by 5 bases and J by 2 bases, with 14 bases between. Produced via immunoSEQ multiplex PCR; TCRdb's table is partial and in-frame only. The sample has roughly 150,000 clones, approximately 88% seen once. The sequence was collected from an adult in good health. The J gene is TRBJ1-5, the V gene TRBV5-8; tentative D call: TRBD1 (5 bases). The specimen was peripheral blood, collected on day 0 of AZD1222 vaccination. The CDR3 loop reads CASSYGWGGNQPQHF. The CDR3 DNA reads TGTGCCAGCAGTTATGGGTGGGGCGGCAATCAGCCCCAGCATTTT.